This TCR beta chain derives from a study of early T cells in non-severe SARS-CoV-2 infection. TCRdb analysed the 5' RACE reads with MiXCR anew, one entry per CDR3 protein. The data hold about 83,000 distinct CDR3 sequences, with about 10% observed a single time. Study results and caveats: VDJdb-based matching was biased toward anti-spike CD8 responses and missed private and CD4 specificities.

The CDR3 runs to 15 residues. The V gene's germline CDR1 is DFQATT and CDR2 SNEGSKA (reference sequence). For this clonotype: Antigen specificity is unknown. One junction end does not reproduce the germline sequence, and a read error may be involved.

This TCR was recovered from an adult who was a healthcare worker with PCR-confirmed SARS-CoV-2 infection or an uninfected control (not recorded which). The rearrangement links TRBV20-1 to TRBJ2-1; 10 positions agree with TRBD2. The sample was whole blood, taken at baseline. Here the CDR3 reads CSARGGLAIDKEQFF. In DNA, the CDR3 is TGCAGTGCTAGGGGGGGACTAGCGATCGACAAAGAGCAGTTCTTC.